These 16 T cell receptor beta chains were sequenced from one sample in a study of identical twins. TCRdb itself ran the 5' RACE reads through MiXCR, one entry per CDR3 protein. This sample carries fewer than 20,000 distinct CDR3 sequences, approximately 70% of them seen once, and the ten largest clones take 5.5% to 7%. Specimen: memory (CD45RO+) T cells sorted from blood. The receptors shown here come from a woman younger than 30 in good health. This table probably holds off-target reads from a library built for another chain.

CDR3 loop: CATSRAVGEQYF. As DNA, the CDR3 is TGTGCCACCAGCAGAGCCGTAGGCGAGCAGTACTTC. The chain has TRBV15 and TRBJ2-7; D ambiguous. The V end lost 1 base, the J end lost 6 bases, and 7 bases lay between the germline ends. CDR1 is LNHNV, CDR2 YYDKDF, per germline (reference sequence). This CDR3 contains 12 residues.

The genes are TRBV29-1 and TRBJ2-1, with TRBD2 identical over 12 bases. Germline CDR1 is SQVTM and CDR2 is ANQGSEA. The length of the CDR3 is 13 residues. The J segment lost 10 bases and the V segment lost 6 bases, leaving 7 bases of the junction unmatched. The DNA of the CDR3 is TGCAGCGTCGCGACTAGCGGGAGCGGCGAGCAGTTCTTC. Translation: CSVATSGSGEQFF.

The V gene is TRBV20-1, the J gene TRBJ2-1; possibly TRBD1 or TRBD2 for D (5 bases each). Germline loops: CDR1 DFQATT, CDR2 SNEGSKA (reference sequence). Trimming shortened V by 6 bases and J by 4 bases, and 19 bases separated the two germline ends. The CDR3 loop spans 15 amino acids. CDR3 coding DNA: TGCAGTGCCGCCTGGAAGAGGGGAGATTACAATGAGCAGTTCTTC. Protein sequence: CSAAWKRGDYNEQFF.

The V call is TRBV2, the J call TRBJ2-5; D gene ambiguous. Germline loops: CDR1 SNHLY, CDR2 FYNNEI. Trimming left V 8 bases short and J 5 bases short, with 21 bases between. This CDR3 has 15 amino acids. CDR3 nucleotides: TGTGCCAGCTCCTCGGACGTAACCTACGGGGAGACCCAGTACTTC. It specifies CASSSDVTYGETQYF.

CDR3 residues: CASSPSGTSGLNEQFF. As DNA, the CDR3 is TGTGCCAGCAGTCCCTCCGGGACTAGCGGACTCAATGAGCAGTTCTTC. The V and J genes are TRBV12-3 or TRBV12-4 and TRBJ2-1; 11 nucleotides match TRBD2. CDR3 length equals 16 residues. Losses at the gene ends were 5 bases for V and 6 bases for J; bases not matched to a gene: 9.

The chain has TRBV6-2 or TRBV6-3 and TRBJ2-5; 9 nucleotides match TRBD2. Germline trimming cut 6 bases from V and 3 bases from J; bases unmatched to any gene: 5. The CDR3 runs to 14 residues. The germline V gene has CDR1 MNHEY and CDR2 SVGEGT. The CDR3 coding sequence is TGTGCCAGCAGCTTACTAGCGGGTAAAGAGACCCAGTACTTC. Its protein is CASSLLAGKETQYF.

The genes are TRBV6-5 and TRBJ2-7; no clear D gene. V was cut by 2 bases and J by 0 bases, with 8 bases left in between. Germline CDR1 is MNHEY and CDR2 is SVGAGI. This CDR3 has 14 residues. The CDR3 sequence is CASSYVVPSYEQYF. CDR3 coding DNA: TGTGCCAGCAGTTACGTGGTTCCCTCCTACGAGCAGTACTTC.

The V gene is TRBV11-2, the J gene TRBJ2-1; D remains ambiguous. CDR1 SGHAT and CDR2 FQNNGV come from the germline V gene. Trimming took 7 bases from V and 6 from J, leaving 16 bases between them. This CDR3 comprises 14 residues. CDR3: CASNQALSINEQFF. CDR3 coding DNA: TGTGCCAGCAACCAAGCGTTATCCATCAATGAGCAGTTCTTC.

The V and J genes are TRBV24-1 and TRBJ2-5; D is unresolved. The V end was cut by 7 bases, the J end by 1 base, with 12 bases between. The germline V gene encodes CDR1 KGHDR and CDR2 SFDVKD. The CDR3 runs 14 residues. The CDR3: CATSSNAAQETQYF. DNA for the CDR3: TGTGCCACCAGCTCCAACGCGGCCCAAGAGACCCAGTACTTC.

V gene TRBV7-3 combines with J gene TRBJ2-5; tentatively, D is TRBD2 (5 bases). This CDR3 has 13 residues. Germline CDR1 and CDR2: SGHTA and FQGTGA. Trimming pared 5 bases from V and 5 bases from J, leaving 12 bases between. The CDR3 sequence: CASSAHPSETQYF. The CDR3 DNA reads as TGTGCCAGCAGCGCACATCCTAGCGAGACCCAGTACTTC.

This chain uses TRBV5-1 with TRBJ2-7; 10 bases align to TRBD2. The CDR3 covers 16 residues. V shed 0 bases and J 7 bases; nucleotides not matched to a gene: 10. CDR1 is SGHRS and CDR2 is YFSETQ in the germline V gene. The CDR3 is CASSLATSGRAEEQYF. The CDR3 DNA reads TGCGCCAGCAGCTTGGCCACAAGCGGGAGGGCGGAAGAGCAGTACTTC.

The chain recombines TRBV2 with TRBJ2-2; no definite D call. Trimming pared 2 bases from V and 1 base from J, leaving 8 bases between. This CDR3 region has 15 residues. CDR1 and CDR2 (germline): SNHLY, FYNNEI. CDR3 DNA sequence: TGTGCCAGCAGTGAAATGCGACAGAACACCGGGGAGCTGTTTTTT. The encoded protein is CASSEMRQNTGELFF.

This clonotype turned up a few times. The chain combines TRBV6-2 or TRBV6-3 with TRBJ2-1, with D uncertain. Trimming took off 6 bases at V and 9 bases at J, with 15 bases between the two ends. Germline V gene sequence: CDR1 MNHEY, CDR2 SVGEGT. The CDR3 has 13 amino acids. The CDR3 loop is CASRILFVGEQFF. CDR3 nucleotides: TGTGCCAGCAGAATTCTGTTTGTCGGTGAGCAGTTCTTC.

This clonotype was found once. This chain joins TRBV11-2 and TRBJ2-5; D gene uncertain. Trimming shortened V by 3 bases and J by 4 bases, and 9 bases separated the two germline ends. This CDR3 has 13 amino acids. CDR1 and CDR2 (germline): SGHAT, FQNNGV. The CDR3 coding sequence is TGTGCCAGCAGCTTCGGCGTTGGAGAGACCCAGTACTTC. Translated, it gives CASSFGVGETQYF.

The chain is built from TRBV11-2 and TRBJ2-5; D gene unclear. Germline-derived CDR1 and CDR2 are SGHAT and FQNNGV. V lost 3 bases to trimming and J lost 5 bases, with 10 bases between them. The CDR3 is made up of 13 amino acids. The CDR3 nucleotides are TGTGCCAGCAGCTTTGGAGTGGTGGAGACCCAGTACTTC. This gives the protein CASSFGVVETQYF.

The genes are TRBV7-2 and TRBJ2-2; 8 nucleotides line up with TRBD1. The CDR3 contains 15 residues. The junction had 4 bases not matched to a gene; V was cut back by 4 bases and J by 3 bases. Germline assignment: CDR1 SGHTA and CDR2 FQGNSA. CDR3 sequence reads: CASSSRQGYTGELFF. CDR3 in DNA: TGTGCCAGCAGCTCCCGACAGGGGTACACCGGGGAGCTGTTTTTT.